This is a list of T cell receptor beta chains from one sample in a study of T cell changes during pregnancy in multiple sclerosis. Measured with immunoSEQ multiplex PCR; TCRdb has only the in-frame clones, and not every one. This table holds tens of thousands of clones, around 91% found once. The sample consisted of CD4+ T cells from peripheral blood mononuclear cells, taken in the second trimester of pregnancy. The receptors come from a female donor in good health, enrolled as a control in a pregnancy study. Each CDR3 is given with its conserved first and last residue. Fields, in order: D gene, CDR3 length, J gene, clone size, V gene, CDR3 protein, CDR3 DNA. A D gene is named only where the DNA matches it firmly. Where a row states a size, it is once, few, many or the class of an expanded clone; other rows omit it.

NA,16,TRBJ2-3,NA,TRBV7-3,CASSINPLPGADTQYF,TGTGCCAGCAGCATTAACCCTCTCCCGGGGGCAGATACGCAGTATTTT
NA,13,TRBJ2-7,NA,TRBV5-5,CASSLVVRHEQYF,TGTGCCAGCAGCTTGGTCGTGAGACATGAGCAGTACTTC
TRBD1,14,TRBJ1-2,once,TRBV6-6,CASRSRDRPYGYTF,TGTGCCAGCAGATCAAGGGACAGACCATATGGCTACACCTTC
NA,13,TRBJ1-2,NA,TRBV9,CASSAQGPYGYTF,TGTGCCAGCAGCGCCCAGGGGCCCTATGGCTACACCTTC
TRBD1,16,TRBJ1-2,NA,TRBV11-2,CASSKPKSGGSGGYTF,TGTGCCAGCAGCAAACCTAAATCAGGGGGCTCAGGTGGCTACACCTTC
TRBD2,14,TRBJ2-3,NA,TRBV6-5,CASSRASGGYTQYF,TGTGCCAGCAGTAGGGCTAGCGGGGGGTATACGCAGTATTTT
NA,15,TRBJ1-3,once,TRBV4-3,CASTGQIWGWNTIYF,TGCGCCAGCACGGGACAAATTTGGGGTTGGAACACCATATATTTT
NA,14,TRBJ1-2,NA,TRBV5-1,CASSLPGMVYGYTF,TGCGCCAGCAGCTTGCCGGGTATGGTGTATGGCTACACCTTC
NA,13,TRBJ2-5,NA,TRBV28,CASILRTGETQYF,TGTGCCAGCATCCTAAGAACCGGAGAGACCCAGTACTTC
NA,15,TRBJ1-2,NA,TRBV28,CASSNRAPPGYGYTF,TGTGCCAGCAGTAACAGGGCGCCACCGGGCTATGGCTACACCTTC
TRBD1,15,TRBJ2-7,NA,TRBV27,CASRTRQGGGYEQYF,TGTGCCAGCAGAACTCGACAGGGTGGCGGCTACGAGCAGTACTTC
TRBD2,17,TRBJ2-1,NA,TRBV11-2,CASSPRASGGAYNEQFF,TGTGCCAGCAGCCCTAGGGCTAGCGGGGGGGCCTACAATGAGCAGTTCTTC
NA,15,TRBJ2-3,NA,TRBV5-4,CASRSTPGSTDTQYF,TGTGCCAGCAGGTCGACTCCGGGGAGCACAGATACGCAGTATTTT
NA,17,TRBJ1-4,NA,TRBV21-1,CASSKKGRVVTNEKLFF,TGTGCCAGCAGCAAAAAAGGGAGGGTGGTTACTAATGAAAAACTGTTTTTT
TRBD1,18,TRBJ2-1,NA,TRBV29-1,CSVVIYFNSGTGHDEQFF,TGCAGCGTTGTGATTTACTTTAACTCCGGGACAGGGCACGATGAGCAGTTCTTC
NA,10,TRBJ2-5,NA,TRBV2,CASSVVTQYF,TGTGCCAGCAGTGTAGTGACCCAGTACTTC
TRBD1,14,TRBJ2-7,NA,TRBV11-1,CASSLETGVHEQYF,TGTGCCAGCAGCTTAGAAACAGGGGTCCACGAGCAGTACTTC
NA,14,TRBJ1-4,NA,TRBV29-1,CSVCIQGTNEKLFF,TGCAGCGTTTGCATACAGGGAACTAATGAAAAACTGTTTTTT
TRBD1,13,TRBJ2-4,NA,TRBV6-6,CASSLGQLDIQYF,TGTGCCAGCAGTTTGGGACAGCTAGACATTCAGTACTTC
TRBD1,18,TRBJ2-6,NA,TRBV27,CASYSRTGRLRGANVLTF,TGTGCCAGCTACTCCAGGACAGGGAGGTTGCGGGGGGCCAACGTCCTGACTTTC
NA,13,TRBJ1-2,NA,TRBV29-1,CSVTDLRGRGYTF,TGCAGCGTTACGGACCTCCGGGGTCGGGGCTACACCTTC
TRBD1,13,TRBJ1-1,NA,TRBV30,CAWSRTGNTEAFF,TGTGCCTGGTCGCGGACAGGGAACACTGAAGCTTTCTTT
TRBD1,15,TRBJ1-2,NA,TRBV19,CASSRTGGTLYGYTF,TGTGCCAGTAGTAGGACAGGAGGCACGCTCTATGGCTACACCTTC
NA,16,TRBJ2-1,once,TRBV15,CATSRDKQHSYNEQFF,TGTGCCACCAGCAGAGATAAACAGCACTCCTACAATGAGCAGTTCTTC
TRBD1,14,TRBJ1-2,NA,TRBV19,CASSKKTGVDGYTF,TGTGCCAGTAGTAAGAAGACAGGGGTAGATGGCTACACCTTC
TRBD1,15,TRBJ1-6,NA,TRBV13,CATTTGEVRNSPLHF,TGTGCCACCACAACAGGGGAGGTTCGGAATTCACCCCTCCACTTT
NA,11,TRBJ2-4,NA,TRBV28,CASYRAGIQYF,TGTGCCAGCTACAGGGCCGGCATTCAGTACTTC
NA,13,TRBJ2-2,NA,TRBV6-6,CASSQTDTGELFF,TGTGCCAGCAGTCAGACAGACACCGGGGAGCTGTTTTTT
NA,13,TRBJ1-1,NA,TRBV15,CATSAGRRAEAFF,TGTGCCACCAGCGCGGGGCGAAGGGCTGAAGCTTTCTTT
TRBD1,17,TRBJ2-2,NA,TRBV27,CASSLRQGLGDTGELFF,TGTGCCAGCAGTTTGAGACAGGGCCTGGGGGACACCGGGGAGCTGTTTTTT
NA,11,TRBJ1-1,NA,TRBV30,CAWIYVAGAFF,TGTGCCTGGATCTACGTCGCGGGGGCTTTCTTT
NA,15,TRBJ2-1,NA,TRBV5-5,CASSSRMPNSREQFF,TGTGCCAGCAGCTCGCGGATGCCAAACTCACGAGAGCAGTTCTTC